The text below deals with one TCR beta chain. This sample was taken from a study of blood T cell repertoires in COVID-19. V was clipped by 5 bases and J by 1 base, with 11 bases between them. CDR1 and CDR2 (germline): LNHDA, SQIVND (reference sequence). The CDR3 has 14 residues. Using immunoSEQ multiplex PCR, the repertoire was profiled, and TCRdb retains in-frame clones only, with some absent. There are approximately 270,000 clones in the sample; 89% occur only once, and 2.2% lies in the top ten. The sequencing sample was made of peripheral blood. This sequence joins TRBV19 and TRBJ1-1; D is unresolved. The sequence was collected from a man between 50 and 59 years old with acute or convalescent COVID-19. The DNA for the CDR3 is TGTGCCAGTAGTGAGTACAGTCCGAACACTGAAGCTTTCTTT. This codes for CASSEYSPNTEAFF.